Here is one TCR beta chain with its context. The V and J ends lost 0 bases and 5 bases respectively, with 9 bases between them. The CDR3 has 14 residues. From germline, CDR1 is SGHRS and CDR2 YFSETQ. This specimen belongs to a study of control samples from healthy donors and cancer patients. The protocol was immunoSEQ multiplex PCR, while the TCRdb copy is restricted to in-frame clones and leaves out a portion. Of roughly 220,000 clones listed, 85% to 95% were seen once; the top ten hold about 1.6%. This sequence joins TRBV5-1 and TRBJ2-1; D might be TRBD1 (5 bases). This TCR was recovered from a man aged 50 or older in good health. The sequenced sample was blood. CDR3: CASSLVAGHNEQFF. The CDR3 nucleotides are TGCGCCAGCAGCTTGGTCGCAGGGCACAATGAGCAGTTCTTC.